This T cell receptor beta chain was identified in a study of control samples from healthy donors and cancer patients (TCRdb year 2020). The method behind the library was the immunoSEQ multiplex PCR assay. TCRdb took this table from immuneACCESS and kept in-frame rearrangements with V and J called. Such tables lack part of the clones; where checked against another copy, unresolved V genes explain under half of the gap, and the rest is unexplained. This sample gives some 120,000 clones in total; about 91% of them show up just once. Around 7.9% of the sample belongs to the ten largest clones. CDR1 and CDR2 are drawn from the germline V gene: MNHEY, SVGAGI. The CDR3 contains 11 residues, cysteine and phenylalanine counted. The sequence is cut down to CDR3 DNA, 33 bases in frame from base 1. V lost 3 bases and J lost 7 bases; the stretch between them is 6 bases long. Comments on this clone: Its antigen has not been determined. There are no base qualities to consult, and no much larger clone falls within one base.

The clonotype comes from a man in his late teens or twenties in good health. What was sequenced was blood. The chain is made from TRBV6-5 and TRBJ1-2; the D gene remains uncertain. The DNA sequence is TGTGCCAGCAGTTATCGGGGTGGCTACACCTTC. Its translation reads: CASSYRGGYTF.